This T cell receptor (beta chain) originates from a study of OX40 agonist ivuxolimab in advanced cancers. Study-wide context: Recorded diagnoses for dose-escalation patients were hepatocellular carcinoma, melanoma, renal cell or head and neck cancer. Regarding the study as a whole: Normalized T-cell clonal expansion was also low in a subset of nonresponders.

Concerning this clone: What it binds is unknown.

Trimming cost V 4 bases and J 3 bases; bases outside gene matches: 9. CDR3 length: 16 residues. Per germline, CDR1 LNHDA and CDR2 SQIVND (reference sequence). TCRdb keeps only in-frame clones here, not all; method: immunoSEQ multiplex PCR. The data show about 150,000 clones, 75% to 95% seen once. This sequence originates from an adult with an advanced solid tumor such as melanoma, head and neck, liver or kidney cancer. This chain uses TRBV19 with TRBJ2-7; 10 positions agree with TRBD1. This sample comprised CD4+ or CD8+ T cells sorted from blood, obtained in a trial of the OX40 agonist ivuxolimab. CDR3 coding DNA: TGTGCCAGTAGTACATTCCGGGACAGGGGTTTCTACGAGCAGTACTTC. Translation gives CASSTFRDRGFYEQYF.